This T cell receptor beta chain stems from a study of T-cell reconstitution after alpha-beta-depleted transplantation in children. CDR3 length equals 15 residues. V was trimmed by 5 bases and J by 5 bases, leaving 19 bases between them. Molecular barcoding with unique molecular identifiers was used for the TCRbeta library. TCRdb recomputed calls from the PCR reads with MiXCR, one row per CDR3 protein. The table lists almost 400,000 distinct CDR3 sequences, 20% of them singletons. The input for sequencing was PBMCs from the stem cell graft donor, taken from the stem cell graft. The clonotype comes from a human donor who donated a stem cell graft to a child with acute myeloid leukemia. The chain links TRBV12-3 or TRBV12-4 to TRBJ2-7; a weak D match, TRBD1 (7 bases). The chain's CDR3 is CASSIKQGLADEQYF. CDR3 in DNA: TGTGCCAGCAGTATAAAACAGGGGTTAGCGGACGAGCAGTACTTC.